This T cell receptor beta chain was recorded in a study of cytomegalovirus exposure and HLA in healthy donors. Findings and caveats of the study: Researchers reported that a few CMV-associated chains were confirmed in vitro as CMV antigen-specific. The study flagged about 150 TCR beta chains as cytomegalovirus-associated. An Asian-associated ancestry cluster reportedly showed fewer N-insertions than the approximately 630-donor mean in a later analysis. Roughly even sequencing depth across donors was the assumption behind the presence/absence analyses.

A word on this clone: Its target is unknown.

The primer mix had 60 Vbeta and 13 Jbeta primers. Assay used: immunoSEQ multiplex PCR; TCRdb lists only in-frame clones, some missing. The data hold 55,000 to 65,000 clones, with under 90% observed a single time. Trimming took off 0 bases at V and 4 bases at J, with 12 bases between the two ends. The CDR3 covers 16 residues. Germline CDR1 and CDR2: MGHDK and SYGVNS. The source is a middle-aged woman in good health and CMV-seronegative. The rearrangement links TRBV25-1 to TRBJ1-4, with D possibly TRBD1 on 6 matching bases. Sequencing used PBMCs. CDR3 residues: CASSEYRGRGNEKLFF. For the CDR3, the DNA is TGTGCCAGCAGTGAATACAGGGGCAGGGGTAATGAAAAACTGTTTTTT. The whole variable domain, filled in from reference TRBV25-1 and TRBJ1-4, reads EADIYQTPRYLVIGTGKKITLECSQTMGHDKMYWYQQDPGMELHLIHYSYGVNSTEKGDLSSESTVSRIRTEHFPLTLESARPSHTSQYLCASSEYRGRGNEKLFFGSGTQLSVL.